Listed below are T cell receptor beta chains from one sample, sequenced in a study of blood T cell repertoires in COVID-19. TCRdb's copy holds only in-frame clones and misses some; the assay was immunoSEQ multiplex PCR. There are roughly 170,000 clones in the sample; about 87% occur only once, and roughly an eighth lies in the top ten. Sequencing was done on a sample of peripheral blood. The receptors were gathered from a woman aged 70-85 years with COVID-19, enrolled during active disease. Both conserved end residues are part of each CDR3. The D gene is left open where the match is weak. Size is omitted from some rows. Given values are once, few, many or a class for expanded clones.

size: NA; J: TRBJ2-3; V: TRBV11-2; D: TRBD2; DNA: TGTGCCAGCAGCTCTAGCGGGATCCGGGCAGATACGCAGTATTTT; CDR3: CASSSSGIRADTQYF
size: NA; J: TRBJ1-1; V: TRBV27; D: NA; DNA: TGTGCCAGCAGCGAATTCAGGAACACTGAAGCTTTCTTT; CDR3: CASSEFRNTEAFF
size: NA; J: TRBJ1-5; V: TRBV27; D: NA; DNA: TGTGCCAGCAGTGCTCGGGACACCAATCAGCCCCAGCATTTT; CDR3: CASSARDTNQPQHF
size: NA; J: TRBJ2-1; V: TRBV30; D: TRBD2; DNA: TGTGCCTGGAGTTCGGGCGGGAGGACCTACAATGAGCAGTTCTTC; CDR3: CAWSSGGRTYNEQFF
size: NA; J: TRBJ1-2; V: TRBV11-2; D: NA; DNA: TGTGCCAGCAGCTTTGACGGGAATAACTATGGCTACACCTTC; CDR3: CASSFDGNNYGYTF
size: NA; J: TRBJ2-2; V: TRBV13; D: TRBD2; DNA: TGTGCCAGCAGCTTAGAGACGGGACTAGCGGCCGGGGAGCTGTTTTTT; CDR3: CASSLETGLAAGELFF
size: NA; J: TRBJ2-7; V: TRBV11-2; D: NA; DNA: TGTGCCAGCAGCTTATGGGAACAGGGAAACTACGAGCAGTACTTC; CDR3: CASSLWEQGNYEQYF
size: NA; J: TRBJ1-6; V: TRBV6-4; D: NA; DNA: TGTGCCAGCAGGGGATCCGGGGGATCACCCCTCCACTTT; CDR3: CASRGSGGSPLHF
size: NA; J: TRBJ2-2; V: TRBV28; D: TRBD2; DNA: TGTGCCAGCAGTTTGAGGGGAGGGGCCCACGGGGAGCTGTTTTTT; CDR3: CASSLRGGAHGELFF
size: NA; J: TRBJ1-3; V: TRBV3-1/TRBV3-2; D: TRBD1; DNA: TGTGCCAGCAGCCAAGCCGGGACAGGAACAAACACCATATATTTT; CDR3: CASSQAGTGTNTIYF
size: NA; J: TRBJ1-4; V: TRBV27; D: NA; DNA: TGTGCCAGCAAATCACCTGGGCGGGCTGAAAAACTGTTTTTT; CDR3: CASKSPGRAEKLFF
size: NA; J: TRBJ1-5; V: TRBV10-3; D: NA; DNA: TGTGCCATCAGTGAGCCAGCGAATCAGCCCCAGCATTTT; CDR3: CAISEPANQPQHF
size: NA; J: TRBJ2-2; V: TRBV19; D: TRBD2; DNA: TGTGCCAGTAGGTCGACTAGCGGGAGGGCCAATGGGGAGCTGTTTTTT; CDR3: CASRSTSGRANGELFF
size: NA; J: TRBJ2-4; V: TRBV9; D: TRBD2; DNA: TGTGCCAGCAGCGTAGATCCCGGGAGGCCCTGGGACATTCAGTACTTC; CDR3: CASSVDPGRPWDIQYF
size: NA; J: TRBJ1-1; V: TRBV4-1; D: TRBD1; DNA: TGCGCCAGCAGCCGATACAGGGGGCGTGGGACTGAAGCTTTCTTT; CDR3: CASSRYRGRGTEAFF
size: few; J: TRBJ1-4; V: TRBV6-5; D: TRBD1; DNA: TGTGCCACGAGGCTGGGACAGGGGGTTGAAAAACTGTTTTTT; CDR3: CATRLGQGVEKLFF
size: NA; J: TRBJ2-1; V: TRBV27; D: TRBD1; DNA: TGTGCCAGCACCCCCCAATTGGTAGGGGGCGCGTACAATGAGCAGTTCTTC; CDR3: CASTPQLVGGAYNEQFF
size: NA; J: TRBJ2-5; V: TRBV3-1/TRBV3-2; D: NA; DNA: TGTGCCAGCAGCCAAGAGTACCCCCCCAGCCAGTACTTC; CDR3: CASSQEYPPSQYF
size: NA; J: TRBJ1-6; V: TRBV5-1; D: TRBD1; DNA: TGCGCCAGCAGCTTGGCATCAGGGGGCAGTTCACCCCTCCACTTT; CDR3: CASSLASGGSSPLHF
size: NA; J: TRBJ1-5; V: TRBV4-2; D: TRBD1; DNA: TGTGCCAGCAGCCCCGACAGGGTTGGCCAGCCCCAGCATTTT; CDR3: CASSPDRVGQPQHF
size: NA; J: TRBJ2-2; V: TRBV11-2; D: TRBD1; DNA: TGTGCCAGCAGCCACGGACAGGGTGCCGGGGAGCTGTTTTTT; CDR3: CASSHGQGAGELFF
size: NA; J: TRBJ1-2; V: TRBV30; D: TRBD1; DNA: TGTGCCTGGAGTGTAGGGGGGACAGGGAAGGGCTACACCTTC; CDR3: CAWSVGGTGKGYTF
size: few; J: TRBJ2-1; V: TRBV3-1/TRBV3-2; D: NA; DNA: TGTGCCAGCAGCCGGGATCATAGCGACCTTTCCTACAATGAGCAGTTCTTC; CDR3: CASSRDHSDLSYNEQFF
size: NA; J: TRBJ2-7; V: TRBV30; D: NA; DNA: TGTGCCTGGAGTGGGGATACAGGGTCCTCCTACGAGCAGTACTTC; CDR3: CAWSGDTGSSYEQYF
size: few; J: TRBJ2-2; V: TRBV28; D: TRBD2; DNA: TGTGCCAGCAGGCCGGGACTACATTCCGGGGAGCTGTTTTTT; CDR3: CASRPGLHSGELFF
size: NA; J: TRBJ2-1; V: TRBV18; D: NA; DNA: TGTGCCAGCTCACCCCGGGAGTTTTACAATGAGCAGTTCTTC; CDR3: CASSPREFYNEQFF
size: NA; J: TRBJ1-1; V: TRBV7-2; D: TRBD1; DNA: TGTGCCAGCAGCTTGAAGACAGGGGGCACTGAAGCTTTCTTT; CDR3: CASSLKTGGTEAFF
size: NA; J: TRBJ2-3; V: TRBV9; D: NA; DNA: TGTGCCAGCAGCGAAAGCGGGAGCACAGATACGCAGTATTTT; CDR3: CASSESGSTDTQYF
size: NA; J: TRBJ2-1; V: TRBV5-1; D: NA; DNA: TGCGCCAGCAGCTTGGACCAGACACGGTATAATGAGCAGTTCTTC; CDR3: CASSLDQTRYNEQFF
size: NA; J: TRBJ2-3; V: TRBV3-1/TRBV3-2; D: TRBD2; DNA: TGTGCCAGCAGCCAAGATCCCAGGACTAGCGGGATACGGACAGATACGCAGTATTTT; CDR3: CASSQDPRTSGIRTDTQYF
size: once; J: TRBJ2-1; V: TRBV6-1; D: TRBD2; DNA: TGTGCCAGCAGTGAACTAGCGGGCTCCTACAATGAGCAGTTCTTC; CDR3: CASSELAGSYNEQFF
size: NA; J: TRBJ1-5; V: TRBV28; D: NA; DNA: TGTGCCAGCAGTCCGTACCGGGGGGTCAGCAATCAGCCCCAGCATTTT; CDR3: CASSPYRGVSNQPQHF
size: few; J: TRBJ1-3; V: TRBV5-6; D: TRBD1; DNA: TGTGCCAGCAGCTCCACAGGGGGCCAAGGAAACACCATATATTTT; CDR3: CASSSTGGQGNTIYF
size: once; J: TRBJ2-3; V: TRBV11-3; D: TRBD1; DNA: TGTGCCAGCAGCTCGGGACAGTTGGACACAGATACGCAGTATTTT; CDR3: CASSSGQLDTDTQYF
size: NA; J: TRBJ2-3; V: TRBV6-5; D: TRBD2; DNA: TGTGCCAGCAGTAAGGGACTATCCACAGATACGCAGTATTTT; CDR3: CASSKGLSTDTQYF
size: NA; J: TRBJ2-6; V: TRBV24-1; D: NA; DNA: TGTGCCACCAGTGATTTGCACCCCATACTTGATTTGCTCTGCTCTGGGGCCAACGTCCTGACTTTC; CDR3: CATSDLHPILDLLCSGANVLTF
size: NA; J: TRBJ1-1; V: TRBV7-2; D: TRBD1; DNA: TGTGCCAGCAGCTTAGATTCAGGGGGTTCGAACACTGAAGCTTTCTTT; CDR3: CASSLDSGGSNTEAFF
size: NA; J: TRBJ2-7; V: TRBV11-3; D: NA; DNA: TGTGCCAGCAGCCCGCGGGGCGAGTCCTACGAGCAGTACTTC; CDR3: CASSPRGESYEQYF
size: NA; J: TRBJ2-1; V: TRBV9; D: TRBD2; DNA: TGTGCCAGCAGCCCCGGACTAGCGGGAGGCAATGAGCAGTTCTTC; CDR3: CASSPGLAGGNEQFF
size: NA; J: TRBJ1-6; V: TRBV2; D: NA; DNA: TGTGCCAGCAGTGCCGGGGGGACACATAATAATTCACCCCTCCACTTT; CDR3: CASSAGGTHNNSPLHF
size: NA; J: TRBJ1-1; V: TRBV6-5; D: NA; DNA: TGTGCCAGCAGTTACCAGGGACACAACACTGAAGCTTTCTTT; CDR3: CASSYQGHNTEAFF
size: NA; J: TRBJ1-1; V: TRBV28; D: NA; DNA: TGTGCCAGCAGTGACAGTATAAACACTGAAGCTTTCTTT; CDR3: CASSDSINTEAFF
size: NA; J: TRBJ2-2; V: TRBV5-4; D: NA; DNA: TGTGCCAGCAGCTTGGCGGGGACCGGGGAGCTGTTTTTT; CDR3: CASSLAGTGELFF